This TCR beta chain was identified during a study of cytomegalovirus exposure and HLA in healthy donors. On this clone: Its antigen is unknown. This sample also contains other DNA sequences that code for the same CDR3.

TCRdb keeps only in-frame clones here, not all; method: immunoSEQ multiplex PCR. The sample has over 150,000 clones; about 79% are singletons. The V segment lost 2 bases and the J segment 0 bases; nucleotides outside the gene matches: 5. The CDR3 sequence is 15 residues long. Germline-derived CDR1 and CDR2 are SGHRS and YFSETQ. Points from the study as a whole: Altogether, 164 TCR beta chains were recorded as cytomegalovirus-associated.

Donors came from a validation cohort of over a hundred subjects, distinct from the first 666-subject cohort. The sample was PBMCs. The sequence derives from a woman aged 25 to 45 in good health and CMV-seropositive. This chain links TRBV5-1 with TRBJ2-7; 7 positions agree with TRBD1. The CDR3 nucleotides read TGCGCCAGCAGCTTAGGAGACAGGGACTCCTACGAGCAGTACTTC. Protein sequence: CASSLGDRDSYEQYF.